Shown below are 11 T cell receptor beta chains from a single sample sequenced in a study of response to subunit inactivated influenza vaccine. MiXCR was run by TCRdb on the RT-PCR reads, yielding one entry per CDR3 protein. The sample lists a few hundred thousand distinct CDR3 sequences, approximately 14% seen once, with around 10% in the top ten. The specimen comprised PBMCs from blood, sampled less than 13 days after vaccination. Every receptor here comes from a man in his fifties who received an inactivated influenza vaccine.

The chain uses TRBV4-3 and TRBJ2-5, with 11 bases that match TRBD2. The CDR3 sequence is 18 residues long. The V gene end was trimmed by 1 base and the J gene end by 2 bases; junction bases not matched to a gene: 9. Germline loops: CDR1 LGHNA, CDR2 YSLEER. The CDR3 sequence is CASSQGPGLADVQETQYF. Written as DNA, the CDR3 is TGCGCCAGCAGCCAAGGCCCGGGACTAGCGGACGTTCAAGAGACCCAGTACTTC.

This clonotype was counted a few times. The chain combines TRBV4-3 with TRBJ1-4, with D possibly TRBD1 on 5 matching bases. V was pared by 3 bases and J by 2 bases, with 10 bases between. The CDR3 is 15 residues long. CDR1 is LGHNA, CDR2 YSLEER, per germline. In nucleotides, the CDR3 is TGCGCCAGCAGCCACGCCTGGGGGACTAATGAAAAACTGTTTTTT. It encodes CASSHAWGTNEKLFF.

CDR3 DNA sequence: TGTGCCAGCAGCTTCAGGGTCCTGGGCACAGATACGCAGTATTTT. It is translated as CASSFRVLGTDTQYF. The chain joins TRBV5-5 to TRBJ2-3, with D possibly matching TRBD1 (5 bases). Germline V gene data show CDR1 as SGHKS and CDR2 as YYEKEE (reference sequence). CDR3 length: 15 residues. Trimming left V 2 bases short and J 1 base short, with 11 bases between.

The V gene is TRBV4-2, the J gene TRBJ1-3, with D tentatively TRBD1 (5 bases). The CDR3 runs 15 residues. The V end lost 4 bases, the J end lost 2 bases, and 12 bases lay between the germline ends. The V gene's germline CDR1 is LGHNA and CDR2 YNFKEQ. CDR3 region: CASSREGLTGNTIYF. The CDR3 nucleotides are TGTGCCAGCAGCCGAGAGGGACTCACTGGAAACACCATATATTTT.

V gene TRBV9 combines with J gene TRBJ1-1; D call uncertain. CDR3 length: 13 amino acids. V was trimmed by 4 bases and J by 8 bases, leaving 15 bases between them. Germline V gives CDR1 SGDLS, CDR2 YYNGEE. The CDR3 nucleotides read TGTGCCAGCAGCCCAGATGTTCTCACAGAAGCTTTCTTT. Protein sequence: CASSPDVLTEAFF. The complete variable domain, with remaining parts taken from reference TRBV9 and TRBJ1-1, reads DSGVTQTPKHLITATGQRVTLRCSPRSGDLSVYWYQQSLDQGLQFLIQYYNGEERAKGNILERFSAQQFPDLHSELNLSSLELGDSALYFCASSPDVLTEAFFGQGTRLTVV.

This clonotype has a count of ten or more. V and J are TRBV19 and TRBJ2-7, with 9 bases matching TRBD1. CDR3 length: 13 amino acids. Losses at the gene ends were 8 bases for V and 2 bases for J; bases not matched to a gene: 4. In germline, CDR1 is LNHDA, CDR2 SQIVND (reference sequence). CDR3 amino acids: CASGRTGAYEQYF. CDR3 nucleotides: TGTGCCAGTGGGAGGACAGGGGCCTACGAGCAGTACTTC.

A few counts support this clonotype. The J gene is TRBJ2-3, the V gene TRBV20-1, with 7 positions matching TRBD1. With 6 bases clipped from V and 2 bases from J, the junction kept 11 bases outside the gene matches. There are 15 residues in the CDR3. Germline CDR1 reads DFQATT; CDR2 reads SNEGSKA (reference sequence). The CDR3 region is CSAMSKDRLTDTQYF. The DNA for the CDR3 is TGCAGTGCCATGTCCAAGGACAGGCTCACAGATACGCAGTATTTT.

The chain has TRBV9 and TRBJ2-1; 9 positions match TRBD2. The V segment lost 0 bases and the J segment 4 bases; nucleotides outside the gene matches: 5. The length of the CDR3 is 16 residues. From germline, CDR1 is SGDLS and CDR2 YYNGEE. CDR3 in amino acids: CASSVGASGVYNEQFF. DNA of the CDR3: TGTGCCAGCAGCGTAGGCGCTAGCGGGGTGTACAATGAGCAGTTCTTC.

This clonotype has more than one count but fewer than ten. The chain is built from TRBV7-9 and TRBJ2-5, with unresolved D. The CDR3 has 15 amino acids. V lost 4 bases, J lost 1 base, and 13 bases lay in between. The germline gives CDR1 SEHNR, CDR2 FQNEAQ (reference sequence). The CDR3 here is CASSSPTGIQETQYF. Here the CDR3 DNA reads TGTGCCAGCAGCTCTCCGACTGGGATCCAAGAGACCCAGTACTTC. Combining the CDR3 with reference TRBV7-9 and TRBJ2-5 gives the whole variable domain DTGVSQNPRHKITKRGQNVTFRCDPISEHNRLYWYRQTLGQGPEFLTYFQNEAQLEKSRLLSDRFSAERPKGSFSTLEIQRTEQGDSAMYLCASSSPTGIQETQYFGPGTRLLVL.

This clonotype was picked up a small number of times. This chain connects TRBV28 to TRBJ2-3; D is uncertain. The CDR3 runs 15 residues. CDR1 and CDR2 (germline): MDHEN, SYDVKM. The V end was cut by 3 bases, the J end by 0 bases, with 10 bases between. The CDR3 region is CASSFFPTSTDTQYF. CDR3 coding DNA: TGTGCCAGCAGTTTTTTTCCGACTAGCACAGATACGCAGTATTTT.

This clonotype was recorded many times. This chain uses TRBV29-1 with TRBJ2-5; D possibly corresponds to TRBD2 (5 bases). This CDR3 is 14 amino acids long. Between the trimmed V and J ends, which lost 8 bases and 5 bases, there was a span of 21 bases. The V gene's germline CDR1 is SQVTM and CDR2 ANQGSEA. In DNA form, the CDR3 reads TGCAGCACACTTGGCCACCTGAGGAGGGAGACCCAGTACTTC. Its translation is CSTLGHLRRETQYF.